This is a list of T cell receptor beta chains from one sample in a study of cytomegalovirus exposure and HLA in healthy donors. Sequencing used immunoSEQ multiplex PCR; TCRdb keeps in-frame clones, though not all of them. Of over 150,000 clones in the sample, roughly 76% are singletons; the top ten hold about 1.3%. Material: PBMCs. The receptors here all came from a man aged 60 to 69 in good health and CMV-seronegative. Each CDR3 is given with its conserved first and last residue. The D gene is left open where the match is weak. The size entry is marked missing in some rows and otherwise reads once, few, many or a size class.

v_gene	abundance	j_gene	d_gene	CDR3aa	CDR3nt
TRBV7-6	NA	TRBJ2-2	TRBD1	CASSSGTANTGELFF	TGTGCCAGCAGCTCGGGGACAGCGAACACCGGGGAGCTGTTTTTT
TRBV11-2	NA	TRBJ2-3	TRBD2	CASRFAGEDTQYF	TGTGCCAGCAGATTCGCGGGGGAAGATACGCAGTATTTT
TRBV6-4	NA	TRBJ2-2	NA	CASSDSGSHTGELFF	TGTGCCAGCAGTGACTCGGGCAGCCACACCGGGGAGCTGTTTTTT
TRBV5-1	NA	TRBJ2-5	TRBD2	CASSFSGGDPGETQYF	TGCGCCAGCAGCTTTAGCGGGGGGGACCCAGGCGAGACCCAGTACTTC
TRBV30	NA	TRBJ2-1	NA	CAWSVTSNEQFF	TGTGCCTGGAGCGTAACTAGCAATGAGCAGTTCTTC
TRBV5-6	few	TRBJ2-7	NA	CASRVSGAYEQYF	TGTGCCAGCAGGGTTAGCGGCGCCTACGAGCAGTACTTC
TRBV30	once	TRBJ1-2	TRBD1	CAWSVGTGGIDGYTF	TGTGCCTGGAGTGTCGGGACAGGGGGCATAGATGGCTACACCTTC
TRBV7-2	NA	TRBJ1-4	NA	CASSSSTGVKEKLFF	TGTGCCAGCAGCTCTTCGACAGGAGTAAAGGAAAAACTGTTTTTT
TRBV9	few	TRBJ2-2	NA	CASSVAYRAGELFF	TGTGCCAGCAGCGTAGCGTACAGGGCAGGGGAGCTGTTTTTT
TRBV19	NA	TRBJ1-1	TRBD1	CASSMADRGAPEAFF	TGTGCCAGTAGTATGGCGGACAGGGGGGCCCCTGAAGCTTTCTTT
TRBV2	NA	TRBJ1-2	NA	CASRQESPSGRYTF	TGTGCCAGCAGACAGGAATCGCCATCGGGTCGCTACACCTTC
TRBV6-5	NA	TRBJ2-2	NA	CASSTGVRELFF	TGTGCCAGCAGTACGGGTGTACGGGAGCTGTTTTTT
TRBV18	NA	TRBJ2-1	NA	CASSPSSRDNEQFF	TGTGCCAGCTCACCATCCAGTCGGGACAATGAGCAGTTCTTC
TRBV7-2	NA	TRBJ2-5	NA	CASSLPRDQETQYF	TGTGCCAGCAGCTTGCCCAGGGATCAAGAGACCCAGTACTTC
TRBV5-4	NA	TRBJ2-7	NA	CASSWEGGTYEQYF	TGTGCCAGCAGCTGGGAGGGGGGTACCTACGAGCAGTACTTC